The rows below give T cell receptor beta chains drawn from one sample of a study of CD8 T cells in Susac syndrome. MiXCR, applied by TCRdb to the immunoSEQ multiplex PCR reads, yields one record per CDR3 protein. The sample yields about 250,000 distinct CDR3 sequences, just under 95% seen once. The sequencing input was CD4+ T cells from PBMCs. The origin of the receptors is a human donor with multiple sclerosis. The CDR3 runs from the conserved cysteine through the conserved F or W. The D gene is left open where the match is weak. Where a row states a size, it is once, few, many or the class of an expanded clone; other rows omit it.

abundance	v_gene	d_gene	j_gene	CDR3nt	CDR3aa
few	TRBV5-1	TRBD2	TRBJ2-3	TGCGCCAGCAGCTTCGGGACTAGCGGAGATACGCAGTATTTT	CASSFGTSGDTQYF
.	TRBV12-5	.	TRBJ2-1	TGTGCTAGTGGTTTCCCGGACCCGGGGGGCTATGAGCAGTTCTTC	CASGFPDPGGYEQFF
.	TRBV6-5	TRBD1	TRBJ1-1	TGTGCCAGCAGTTACGCTGCGGGGACAGGGGACACTGAAGCTTTCTTT	CASSYAAGTGDTEAFF
few	TRBV25-1	.	TRBJ2-2	TGTGCCAGCAGTCTCAAGGGGAACACCGGGGAGCTGTTTTTT	CASSLKGNTGELFF
few	TRBV28	.	TRBJ2-1	TGTGCCAGCAGTTTAGTCGGAGGGGCCTACAATGAGCAGTTCTTC	CASSLVGGAYNEQFF
.	TRBV4-1	TRBD2	TRBJ2-3	TGCGCCAGCAGCAGGGGGACTAGCGGGAGTGGGGCAGATACGCAGTATTTT	CASSRGTSGSGADTQYF
.	TRBV3-1	.	TRBJ2-3	TGTGCCAGCAGCCAATGGGTCACAGATACGCAGTATTTT	CASSQWVTDTQYF
.	TRBV5-1	.	TRBJ1-2	TGCGCCAGCAGCTTGGAAGGGCCCTACCCTAACTATGGCTACACCTTC	CASSLEGPYPNYGYTF
.	TRBV5-1	TRBD1	TRBJ2-1	TGCGCCAGCAGCTTGGCCTCCGGGATCCCAGGGGGTGAGCAGTTCTTC	CASSLASGIPGGEQFF
.	TRBV7-9	TRBD1	TRBJ1-2	TGTGCCAGCAGCTTATCCGTATCGGACAGGACGAGTGGCTACACCTTC	CASSLSVSDRTSGYTF
.	TRBV2	.	TRBJ2-1	TGTGCCAGCATCAGGACACTTGGGGATGAGCAGTTCTTC	CASIRTLGDEQFF
.	TRBV2	TRBD1	TRBJ1-1	TGTGCCAGCAGTGACCGGACAGGGATGAACACTGAAGCTTTCTTT	CASSDRTGMNTEAFF
.	TRBV5-1	TRBD1	TRBJ2-4	TGCGCCAGCAGCCTGGACAGGGCGTCAGGAAACATTCAGTACTTC	CASSLDRASGNIQYF
.	TRBV27	TRBD1	TRBJ1-1	TGTGCCAGCAGTTCAGGGGGCGCGACTGAAGCTTTCTTT	CASSSGGATEAFF
.	TRBV4-2	.	TRBJ2-2	TGTGCCAGCAGCCAACGGGAGCAAGCGAACACCGGGGAGCTGTTTTTT	CASSQREQANTGELFF
.	TRBV20-1	.	TRBJ1-2	TGCAGTGCCCCCTCTCCGGGAAACTATGGCTACACCTTC	CSAPSPGNYGYTF
.	TRBV20-1	TRBD2	TRBJ2-1	TGCAGTGCTAGAGACAGAGCGGGAGTTAAGTATGAGCAGTTCTTC	CSARDRAGVKYEQFF
.	TRBV3-1	TRBD1	TRBJ2-2	TGTGCCAGCAGCCAGGCTGGACAGGGGGGGGCCGGGGAGCTGTTTTTT	CASSQAGQGGAGELFF
.	TRBV30	.	TRBJ2-3	TGTGCCTGGAGGCTTTCGGGGGGCACAGATACGCAGTATTTT	CAWRLSGGTDTQYF
.	TRBV27	.	TRBJ1-1	TGTGCCAGCAGTACTAACAGGGAGAGGATGAACACTGAAGCTTTCTTT	CASSTNRERMNTEAFF
.	TRBV27	.	TRBJ1-2	TGTGCCAGCAGTTCCAGGTCCGAAGATAACTATGGCTACACCTTC	CASSSRSEDNYGYTF
.	TRBV2	TRBD1	TRBJ1-1	TGTGCCAGCAGTGGCCCCTGGGACAGGGGGCAAGCTTTCTTT	CASSGPWDRGQAFF
.	TRBV3-1	TRBD2	TRBJ2-5	TGTGCCAGCAGCCTAGAGAGCGGGGGGGAGACCCAGTACTTC	CASSLESGGETQYF
.	TRBV27	TRBD1	TRBJ1-6	TGTGCCAGCAGTCCGCGACAGGGGTTGGCACCCCTCCACTTT	CASSPRQGLAPLHF
.	TRBV6-5	TRBD1	TRBJ1-6	TGTGCCAGCAGTTACTTCCGGGACAGCGATAATTCACCCCTCCACTTT	CASSYFRDSDNSPLHF
.	TRBV12-5	.	TRBJ2-7	TGTGCTAGTGGTTTGGCTCAGGGACGGGAGCAGTACTTC	CASGLAQGREQYF
.	TRBV19	.	TRBJ1-1	TGTGCCACAAAGGACGGACCTCTGAACACTGAAGCTTTCTTT	CATKDGPLNTEAFF
.	TRBV6-6	TRBD1	TRBJ1-5	TGTGCCAGCACCATCGGGACAGGGATGAGCAATCAGCCCCAGCATTTT	CASTIGTGMSNQPQHF
.	TRBV18	TRBD1	TRBJ2-2	TGTGCCAGCTCCCATACCGGGACAGTGAACACCGGGGAGCTGTTTTTT	CASSHTGTVNTGELFF
.	TRBV9	.	TRBJ2-3	TGTGCCAGCAGCGCGAGAGAGGATACGCAGTATTTT	CASSAREDTQYF
.	TRBV5-1	TRBD2	TRBJ2-3	TGCGCCAGCAGCTTGGACGGAGCGGGAGGCGGAGATACGCAGTATTTT	CASSLDGAGGGDTQYF
.	TRBV10-2	TRBD1	TRBJ1-5	TGCGCCAGCAGTGCGGGGACAGGGGGTGGCCAGCCCCAGCATTTT	CASSAGTGGGQPQHF
.	TRBV27	.	TRBJ1-6	TGTGCCAGCAGCAAATCCACATATCGGACAGCCAGGAGCTCCTATAATTCACCCCTCCACTTT	CASSKSTYRTARSSYNSPLHF
.	TRBV6-5	TRBD1	TRBJ2-5	TGTGCCAGCAGTCGGGACAGGGACAAGACCCAGTACTTC	CASSRDRDKTQYF
.	TRBV4-1	TRBD1	TRBJ1-4	TGCGCCAGCAGCCACCCAGACAGGGCGCCTAATGAAAAACTGTTTTTT	CASSHPDRAPNEKLFF
.	TRBV5-1	.	TRBJ1-1	TGCGCCAGCAGCGTGAACGGGGTTGGGACTGAAGCTTTCTTT	CASSVNGVGTEAFF
.	TRBV6-1	TRBD1	TRBJ2-6	TGTGCCAGCAGTGAGCAGGGGGCGGTCTCTGGGGCCAACGTCCTGACTTTC	CASSEQGAVSGANVLTF
.	TRBV5-1	TRBD1	TRBJ2-1	TGCGCCACCGGACAGGGGGTGATCGGGAATGAGCAGTTCTTC	CATGQGVIGNEQFF
once	TRBV29-1	.	TRBJ1-5	TGCAGCGTTGGAGAATATAGCAATCAGCCCCAGCATTTT	CSVGEYSNQPQHF